This is a list of T cell receptor beta chains from one sample in a study of blood T cell repertoires in COVID-19. Sequenced by immunoSEQ multiplex PCR; TCRdb stores in-frame clones only, minus some. The sample has about 36,000 clones, approximately 78% seen once; the top ten hold less than 40%. Sequencing input: peripheral blood. All receptors come from a man between 60 and 75 years old with acute or convalescent COVID-19. Each CDR3 is given with its conserved first and last residue. A D gene is named only where the DNA matches it firmly. For some rows the clone size is stated as once, few or many, or as a class when expanded; others skip it.

V: TRBV10-3; size: -; D: TRBD1; length: 14; J: TRBJ2-7; CDR3: CAISERQGIGEQYF; DNA: TGTGCCATCAGTGAGCGACAGGGGATCGGCGAGCAGTACTTC
V: TRBV6-1; size: -; D: TRBD1; length: 13; J: TRBJ1-2; CDR3: CASSERQGYGYTF; DNA: TGTGCCAGCAGTGAACGACAGGGATATGGCTACACCTTC
V: TRBV5-1; size: -; D: -; length: 16; J: TRBJ2-1; CDR3: CASSLAGESSYNEQFF; DNA: TGCGCCAGCAGCTTGGCCGGGGAAAGCTCCTACAATGAGCAGTTCTTC
V: TRBV21-1; size: many; D: -; length: 19; J: TRBJ1-3; CDR3: CASSKGPLEDRVSGNTIYF; DNA: TGTGCCAGCAGCAAAGGGCCCCTCGAAGACAGGGTATCTGGAAACACCATATATTTT
V: TRBV13; size: once; D: -; length: 14; J: TRBJ2-3; CDR3: CASSLGAGTDTQYF; DNA: TGTGCCAGCAGCTTAGGGGCAGGCACAGATACGCAGTATTTT
V: TRBV9; size: -; D: TRBD1; length: 14; J: TRBJ1-2; CDR3: CASSVIDRVHGYTF; DNA: TGTGCCAGCAGCGTAATTGACAGGGTCCATGGCTACACCTTC
V: TRBV29-1; size: -; D: -; length: 13; J: TRBJ2-5; CDR3: CSVEGGRGETQYF; DNA: TGCAGCGTTGAAGGTGGCCGTGGAGAGACCCAGTACTTC
V: TRBV7-2; size: once; D: -; length: 15; J: TRBJ2-2; CDR3: CASSSDRLVTGELFF; DNA: TGTGCCAGCAGCTCCGACCGACTAGTTACCGGGGAGCTGTTTTTT
V: TRBV2; size: -; D: -; length: 11; J: TRBJ2-5; CDR3: CASSDRETQYF; DNA: TGTGCCAGCAGTGACCGAGAGACCCAGTACTTC
V: TRBV30; size: -; D: TRBD1; length: 15; J: TRBJ1-5; CDR3: CACKRDSYSNQPQHF; DNA: TGTGCCTGCAAACGGGACAGCTATAGCAATCAGCCCCAGCATTTT
V: TRBV6-5; size: -; D: -; length: 13; J: TRBJ2-7; CDR3: CASSFSGVSEQYF; DNA: TGTGCCAGCAGTTTCTCAGGGGTAAGCGAGCAGTACTTC
V: TRBV11-3; size: -; D: TRBD2; length: 15; J: TRBJ2-1; CDR3: CASSSAAGGLNEQFF; DNA: TGTGCCAGCAGCTCCGCAGCGGGAGGGCTTAATGAGCAGTTCTTC
V: TRBV3-1/TRBV3-2; size: -; D: -; length: 14; J: TRBJ2-7; CDR3: CASSQEAGSYEQYF; DNA: TGTGCCAGCAGCCAAGAGGCGGGATCCTACGAGCAGTACTTC
V: TRBV2; size: -; D: TRBD2; length: 18; J: TRBJ2-1; CDR3: CASTGLAGGNPLYNEQFF; DNA: TGTGCCTCCACGGGACTAGCGGGAGGAAACCCCCTCTACAATGAGCAGTTCTTC
V: TRBV7-9; size: -; D: TRBD2; length: 15; J: TRBJ2-1; CDR3: CASSLTSGSHNEQFF; DNA: TGTGCCAGCAGCCTGACTAGCGGGAGCCACAATGAGCAGTTCTTC
V: TRBV24-1; size: -; D: TRBD2; length: 17; J: TRBJ2-1; CDR3: CATSDGTSGSSYNEQFF; DNA: TGTGCCACCAGTGACGGGACTAGCGGGAGTTCCTACAATGAGCAGTTCTTC
V: TRBV5-1; size: -; D: TRBD1; length: 13; J: TRBJ2-7; CDR3: CASSPLTGNEQYF; DNA: TGCGCCAGCAGCCCCCTGACAGGGAACGAGCAGTACTTC
V: TRBV5-1; size: -; D: TRBD2; length: 16; J: TRBJ2-3; CDR3: CASSAGLAGYTDTQYF; DNA: TGCGCCAGCAGCGCCGGACTAGCGGGGTACACAGATACGCAGTATTTT
V: TRBV14; size: -; D: -; length: 17; J: TRBJ1-1; CDR3: CASSQDLWGGRRTEAFF; DNA: TGTGCCAGCAGCCAAGATTTATGGGGTGGGAGACGGACTGAAGCTTTCTTT
V: TRBV5-5; size: -; D: -; length: 13; J: TRBJ2-7; CDR3: CASGGISSYEQYF; DNA: TGTGCCAGCGGGGGGATTAGCTCCTACGAGCAGTACTTC
V: TRBV12-3/TRBV12-4; size: -; D: TRBD2; length: 12; J: TRBJ2-1; CDR3: CASSDSGNLQFF; DNA: TGTGCCAGCAGTGATAGCGGGAACTTGCAGTTCTTC
V: TRBV5-4; size: -; D: TRBD1; length: 16; J: TRBJ1-1; CDR3: CASSPTLGQGGTEAFF; DNA: TGTGCCAGCAGCCCCACCCTGGGACAGGGGGGCACTGAAGCTTTCTTT
V: TRBV5-1; size: -; D: TRBD1; length: 14; J: TRBJ2-2; CDR3: CASSLTGGTGELFF; DNA: TGCGCCAGCAGCTTAACAGGGGGGACCGGGGAGCTGTTTTTT
V: TRBV7-9; size: once; D: TRBD2; length: 15; J: TRBJ2-5; CDR3: CASSPTSGLKETQYF; DNA: TGTGCCAGCAGCCCGACTAGCGGGTTAAAAGAGACCCAGTACTTC